The clone carrying this T cell receptor (beta chain) occurred a few times. Its target is unknown. The sample comes from a study of blood T cells in healthy people across ages. Study-level findings and limits: CMV infection status of these donors was not known.

Per the germline V gene, CDR1 is SEHNR and CDR2 is FQNEAQ (reference sequence). The V end was cut by 8 bases, the J end by 4 bases, with 11 bases between. The CDR3 length is 12 residues. A second PCR of roughly 7 to 11 cycles used a sample-barcoded 5' primer and a J-beta primer mix. Every cDNA molecule carried a tag from a template-switch adaptor bearing 12 random nucleotides. A single record per CDR3 protein comes from TCRdb applying MiXCR to the 5' RACE reads. The table lists some 1.6 million distinct CDR3 sequences, almost 35% of them singletons. The sequence was obtained from a woman aged 25 to 39 in good health. Sequenced: blood. The rearrangement links TRBV7-9 to TRBJ1-1; D remains ambiguous. Here the CDR3 reads CASATVSTEAFF. CDR3 coding DNA: TGTGCCAGCGCTACTGTAAGCACTGAAGCTTTCTTT. The variable domain in full, completed from reference TRBV7-9 and TRBJ1-1, reads DTGVSQNPRHKITKRGQNVTFRCDPISEHNRLYWYRQTLGQGPEFLTYFQNEAQLEKSRLLSDRFSAERPKGSFSTLEIQRTEQGDSAMYLCASATVSTEAFFGQGTRLTVV.